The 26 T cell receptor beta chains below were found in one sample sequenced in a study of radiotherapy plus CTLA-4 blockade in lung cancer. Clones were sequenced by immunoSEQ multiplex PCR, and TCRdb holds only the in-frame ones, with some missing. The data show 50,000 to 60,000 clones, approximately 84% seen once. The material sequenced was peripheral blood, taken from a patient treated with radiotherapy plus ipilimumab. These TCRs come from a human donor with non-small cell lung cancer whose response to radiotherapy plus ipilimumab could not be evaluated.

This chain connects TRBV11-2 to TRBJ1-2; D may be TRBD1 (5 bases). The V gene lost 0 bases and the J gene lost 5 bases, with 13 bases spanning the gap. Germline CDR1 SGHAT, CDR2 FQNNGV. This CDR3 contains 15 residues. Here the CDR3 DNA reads TGTGCCAGCAGCTTAGATTCCCGGGGGGGATATGGCTACACCTTC. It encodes CASSLDSRGGYGYTF.

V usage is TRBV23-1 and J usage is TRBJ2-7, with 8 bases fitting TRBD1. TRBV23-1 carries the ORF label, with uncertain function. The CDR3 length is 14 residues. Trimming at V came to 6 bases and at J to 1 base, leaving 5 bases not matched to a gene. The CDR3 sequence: CASRRQGRSYEQYF. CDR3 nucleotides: TGCGCCAGCAGAAGACAGGGGAGGTCCTACGAGCAGTACTTC.

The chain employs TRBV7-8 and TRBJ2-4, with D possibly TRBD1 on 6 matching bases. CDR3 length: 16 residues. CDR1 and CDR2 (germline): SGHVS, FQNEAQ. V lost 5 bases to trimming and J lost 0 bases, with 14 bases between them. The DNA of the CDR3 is TGTGCCAGCAGCCCTAGGACAGCCTTAGCCAAAAACATTCAGTACTTC. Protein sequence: CASSPRTALAKNIQYF.

This chain's CDR3 is CASSRLESGAYEQYF. The CDR3, as DNA: TGCGCCAGCAGCCGCCTGGAAAGCGGGGCCTACGAGCAGTACTTC. This chain connects TRBV4-1 to TRBJ2-7; 7 positions agree with TRBD2. The germline CDR1 and CDR2 sequences are MGHRA and YSYEKL. The junction had 8 bases not matched to a gene; V was cut back by 4 bases and J by 2 bases. The CDR3 sequence is 15 residues long.

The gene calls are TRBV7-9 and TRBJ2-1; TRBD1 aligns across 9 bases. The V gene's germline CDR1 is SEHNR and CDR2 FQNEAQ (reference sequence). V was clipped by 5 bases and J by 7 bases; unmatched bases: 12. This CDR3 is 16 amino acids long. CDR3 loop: CASSIGTGKRRNEQFF. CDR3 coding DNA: TGTGCCAGCAGCATCGGGACAGGGAAGAGGAGGAATGAGCAGTTCTTC.

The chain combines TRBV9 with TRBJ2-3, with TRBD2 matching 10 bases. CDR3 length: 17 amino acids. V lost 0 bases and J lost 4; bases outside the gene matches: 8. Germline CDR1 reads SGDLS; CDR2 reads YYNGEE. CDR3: CASSVGAGGLRADTQYF. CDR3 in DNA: TGTGCCAGCAGCGTAGGAGCGGGAGGGCTCAGGGCAGATACGCAGTATTTT.

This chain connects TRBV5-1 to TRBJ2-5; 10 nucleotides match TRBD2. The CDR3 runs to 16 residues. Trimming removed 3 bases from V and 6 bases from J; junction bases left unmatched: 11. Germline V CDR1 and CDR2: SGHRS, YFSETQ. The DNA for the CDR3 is TGCGCCAGCAGCTGGGGGAGCGGGGGGGCCGGGAAGACCCAGTACTTC. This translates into CASSWGSGGAGKTQYF.

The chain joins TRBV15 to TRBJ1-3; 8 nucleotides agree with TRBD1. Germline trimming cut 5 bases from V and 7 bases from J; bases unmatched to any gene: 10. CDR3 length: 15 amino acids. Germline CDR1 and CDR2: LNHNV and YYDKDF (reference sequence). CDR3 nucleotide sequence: TGTGCCACCAGCGGAGGGACAGGTTTGAGGAACACCATATATTTT. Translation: CATSGGTGLRNTIYF.

The CDR3 DNA sequence: TGTGCCAGCAGCTTGGGGTCCAGGCTAAACATTCAGTACTTC. It yields the protein CASSLGSRLNIQYF. The chain couples TRBV5-6 to TRBJ2-4; D not resolved. Germline-derived CDR1 and CDR2 are SGHDT and YYEEEE. The V end was cut by 0 bases, the J end by 6 bases, with 10 bases between. The CDR3 covers 14 residues.

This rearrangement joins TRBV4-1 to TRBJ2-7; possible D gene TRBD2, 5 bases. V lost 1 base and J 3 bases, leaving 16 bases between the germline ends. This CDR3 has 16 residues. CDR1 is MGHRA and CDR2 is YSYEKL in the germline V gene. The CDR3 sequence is CASSQGRRGNYYEQYF. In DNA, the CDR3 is TGCGCCAGCAGCCAAGGACGTCGAGGGAACTACTACGAGCAGTACTTC.

The CDR3 coding sequence is TGTGCCAGCGGGTCCGGGACTAGCGGAACCTACGAGCAGTACTTC. It specifies CASGSGTSGTYEQYF. This sequence joins TRBV27 and TRBJ2-7, with 11 bases matching TRBD2. With V trimmed by 8 bases and J by 2 bases, 8 bases remained unmatched. CDR1 MNHEY and CDR2 SMNVEV come from the germline V gene (reference sequence). The CDR3 contains 15 residues.

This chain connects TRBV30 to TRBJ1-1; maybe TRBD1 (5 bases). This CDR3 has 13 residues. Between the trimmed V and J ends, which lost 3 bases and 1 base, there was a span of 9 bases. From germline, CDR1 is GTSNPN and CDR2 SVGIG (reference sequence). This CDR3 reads CAWRRQGNTEAFF. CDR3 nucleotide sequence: TGTGCCTGGAGACGGCAGGGGAACACTGAAGCTTTCTTT.

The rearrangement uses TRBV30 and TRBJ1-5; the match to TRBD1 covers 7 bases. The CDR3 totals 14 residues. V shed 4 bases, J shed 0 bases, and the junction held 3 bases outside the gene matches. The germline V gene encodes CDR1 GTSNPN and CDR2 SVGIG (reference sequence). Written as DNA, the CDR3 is TGTGCCTGGACCCGGGACAGTAGCAATCAGCCCCAGCATTTT. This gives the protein CAWTRDSSNQPQHF.

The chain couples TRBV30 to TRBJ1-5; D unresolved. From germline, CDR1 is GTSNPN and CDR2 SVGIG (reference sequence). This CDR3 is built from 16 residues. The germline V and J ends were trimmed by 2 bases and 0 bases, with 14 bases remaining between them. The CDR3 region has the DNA TGTGCCTGGAGTTCCTCCCGTAGGAGTAGCAATCAGCCCCAGCATTTT. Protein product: CAWSSSRRSSNQPQHF. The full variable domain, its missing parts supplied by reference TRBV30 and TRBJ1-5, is SQTIHQWPATLVQPVGSPLSLECTVEGTSNPNLYWYRQAAGRGLQLLFYSVGIGQISSEVPQNLSASRPQDRQFILSSKKLLLSDSGFYLCAWSSSRRSSNQPQHFGDGTRLSIL.

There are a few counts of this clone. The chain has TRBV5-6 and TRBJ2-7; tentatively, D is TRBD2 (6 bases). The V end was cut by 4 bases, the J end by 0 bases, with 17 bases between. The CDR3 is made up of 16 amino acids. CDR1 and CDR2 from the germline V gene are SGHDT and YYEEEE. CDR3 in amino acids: CASSAQEGLNSYEQYF. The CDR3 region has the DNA TGTGCCAGCAGCGCGCAGGAGGGGCTGAACTCCTACGAGCAGTACTTC.

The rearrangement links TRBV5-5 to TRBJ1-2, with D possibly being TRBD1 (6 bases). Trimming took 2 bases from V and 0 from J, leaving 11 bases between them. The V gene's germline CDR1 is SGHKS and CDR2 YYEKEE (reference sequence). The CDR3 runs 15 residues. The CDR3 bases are TGTGCCAGCAGCTTAAACAGGGCTTCTAACTATGGCTACACCTTC. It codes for CASSLNRASNYGYTF.

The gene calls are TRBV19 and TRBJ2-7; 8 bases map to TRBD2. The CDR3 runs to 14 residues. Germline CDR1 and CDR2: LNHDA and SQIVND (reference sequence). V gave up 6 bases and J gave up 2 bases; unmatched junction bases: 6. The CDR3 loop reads CASSEPGLAYEQYF. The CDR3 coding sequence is TGTGCCAGTAGCGAACCGGGACTAGCCTACGAGCAGTACTTC.

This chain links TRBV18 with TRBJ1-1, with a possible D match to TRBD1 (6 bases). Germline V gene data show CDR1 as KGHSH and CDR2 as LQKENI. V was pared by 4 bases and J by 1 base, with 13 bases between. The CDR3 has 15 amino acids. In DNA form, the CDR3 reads TGTGCCAGCTCACTCCTGAAGGGGGAGAACACTGAAGCTTTCTTT. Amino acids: CASSLLKGENTEAFF.

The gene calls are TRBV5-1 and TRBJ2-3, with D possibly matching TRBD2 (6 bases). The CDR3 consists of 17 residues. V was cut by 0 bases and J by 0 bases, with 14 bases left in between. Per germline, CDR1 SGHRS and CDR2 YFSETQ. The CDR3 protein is CASSLGMRAGSTDTQYF. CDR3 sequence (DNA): TGCGCCAGCAGCTTGGGAATGCGTGCGGGGAGCACAGATACGCAGTATTTT.

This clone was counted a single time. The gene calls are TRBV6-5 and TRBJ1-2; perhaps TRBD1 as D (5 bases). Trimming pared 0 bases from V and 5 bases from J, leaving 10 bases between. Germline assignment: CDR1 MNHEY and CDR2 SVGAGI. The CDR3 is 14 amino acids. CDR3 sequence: CASSYSDGTYGYTF. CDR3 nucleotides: TGTGCCAGCAGTTACTCGGACGGGACTTATGGCTACACCTTC.

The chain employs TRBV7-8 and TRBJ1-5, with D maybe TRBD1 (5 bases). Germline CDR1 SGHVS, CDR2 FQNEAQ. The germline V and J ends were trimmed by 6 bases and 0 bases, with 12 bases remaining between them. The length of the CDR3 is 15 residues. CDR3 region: CASSPQGYSNQPQHF. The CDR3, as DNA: TGTGCCAGCAGTCCCCAGGGATATAGCAATCAGCCCCAGCATTTT.

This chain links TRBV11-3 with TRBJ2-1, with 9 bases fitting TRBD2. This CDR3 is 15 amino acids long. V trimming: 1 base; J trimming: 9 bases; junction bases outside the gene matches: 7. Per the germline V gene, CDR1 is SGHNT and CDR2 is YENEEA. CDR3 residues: CASSLVLAGMAEQFF. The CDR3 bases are TGTGCCAGCAGCTTAGTCCTAGCGGGAATGGCTGAGCAGTTCTTC.

CDR3 DNA: TGTGCCAGCAGCTTCGCCGAGGGGAGGGGTGGCACTGAAGCTTTCTTT. This translates into CASSFAEGRGGTEAFF. This chain uses TRBV5-5 with TRBJ1-1, with a weak D call TRBD1 (5 bases). Germline V gives CDR1 SGHKS, CDR2 YYEKEE (reference sequence). This CDR3 spans 16 amino acids. V gave up 2 bases and J gave up 4 bases, with 18 bases separating them.

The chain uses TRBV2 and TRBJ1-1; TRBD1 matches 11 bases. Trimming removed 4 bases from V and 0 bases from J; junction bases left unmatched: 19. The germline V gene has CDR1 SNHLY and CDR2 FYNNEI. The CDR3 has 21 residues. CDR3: CASSAIEWTGGLRGMNTEAFF. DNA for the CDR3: TGTGCCAGCAGTGCAATAGAGTGGACAGGGGGCTTAAGGGGAATGAACACTGAAGCTTTCTTT. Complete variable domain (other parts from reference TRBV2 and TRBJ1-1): EPEVTQTPSHQVTQMGQEVILRCVPISNHLYFYWYRQILGQKVEFLVSFYNNEISEKSEIFDDQFSVERPDGSNFTLKIRSTKLEDSAMYFCASSAIEWTGGLRGMNTEAFFGQGTRLTVV.

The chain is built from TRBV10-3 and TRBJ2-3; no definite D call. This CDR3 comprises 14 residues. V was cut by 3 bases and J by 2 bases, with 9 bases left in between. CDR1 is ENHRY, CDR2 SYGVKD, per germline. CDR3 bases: TGTGCCATCAGTGAAGTACAGATCACAGATACGCAGTATTTT. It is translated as CAISEVQITDTQYF.

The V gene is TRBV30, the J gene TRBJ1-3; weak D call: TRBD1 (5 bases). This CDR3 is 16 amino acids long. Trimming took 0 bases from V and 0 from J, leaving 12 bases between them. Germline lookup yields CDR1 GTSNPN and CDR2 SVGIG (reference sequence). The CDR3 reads CAWSVPTGFSGNTIYF. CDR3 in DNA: TGTGCCTGGAGTGTCCCAACAGGTTTCTCTGGAAACACCATATATTTT.